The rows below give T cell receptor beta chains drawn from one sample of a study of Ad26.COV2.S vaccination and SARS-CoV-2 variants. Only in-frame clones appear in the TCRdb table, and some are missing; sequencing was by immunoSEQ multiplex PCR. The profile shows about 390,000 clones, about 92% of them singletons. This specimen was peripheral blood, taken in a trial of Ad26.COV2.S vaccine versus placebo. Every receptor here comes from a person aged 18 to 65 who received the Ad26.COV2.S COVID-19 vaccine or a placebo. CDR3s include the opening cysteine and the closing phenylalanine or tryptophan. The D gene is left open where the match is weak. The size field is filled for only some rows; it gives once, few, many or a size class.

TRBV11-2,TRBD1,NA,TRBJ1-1,CASSPPRDRRNTEAFF,TGTGCCAGCAGCCCCCCCCGGGACAGGAGGAACACTGAAGCTTTCTTT
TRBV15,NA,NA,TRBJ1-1,CATSRVGYAEAFF,TGTGCCACCAGCAGAGTTGGGTACGCTGAAGCTTTCTTT
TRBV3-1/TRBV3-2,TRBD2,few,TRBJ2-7,CASSLAGTYEQYF,TGTGCCAGCAGCCTAGCGGGGACCTACGAGCAGTACTTC
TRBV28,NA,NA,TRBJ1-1,CASIPSGTEAFF,TGTGCCAGCATCCCCAGCGGCACTGAAGCTTTCTTT
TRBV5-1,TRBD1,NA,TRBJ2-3,CASRGRGRSTDTQYF,TGCGCCAGCAGGGGCAGGGGGCGAAGCACAGATACGCAGTATTTT
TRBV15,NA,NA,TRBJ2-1,CATSRDRDSSYNEQFF,TGTGCCACCAGCAGAGATCGGGATTCTTCCTACAATGAGCAGTTCTTC
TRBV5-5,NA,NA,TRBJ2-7,CASRTEKSSYEQYF,TGTGCCAGCAGGACAGAGAAAAGCTCCTACGAGCAGTACTTC
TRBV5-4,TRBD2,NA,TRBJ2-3,CASRPGGGDTDTQYF,TGTGCCAGCAGACCCGGTGGGGGGGACACAGATACGCAGTATTTT
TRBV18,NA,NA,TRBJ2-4,CASSPLRRDRSQDIQYF,TGTGCCAGCTCACCACTACGCCGCGACAGGTCTCAGGACATTCAGTACTTC
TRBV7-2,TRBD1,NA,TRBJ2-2,CASSLRQGHTGELFF,TGTGCCAGCAGCTTAAGACAGGGCCACACCGGGGAGCTGTTTTTT
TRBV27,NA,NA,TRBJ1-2,CASSPANQGDYGYTF,TGTGCCAGCAGTCCAGCAAATCAGGGCGACTATGGCTACACCTTC
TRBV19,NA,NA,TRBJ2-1,CASSATNDEQFF,TGTGCCAGTAGTGCAACTAATGATGAGCAGTTCTTC
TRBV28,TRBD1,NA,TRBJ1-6,CASSPPGQEYNSPLHF,TGTGCCAGCAGCCCTCCCGGACAGGAATATAATTCACCCCTCCACTTT
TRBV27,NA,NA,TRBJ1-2,CASSSVRGPQETYYGYTF,TGTGCCAGCAGTTCGGTTAGGGGCCCACAGGAAACGTACTATGGCTACACCTTC
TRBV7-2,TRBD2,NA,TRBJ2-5,CASSQKRGGIRLQETQYF,TGTGCCAGCAGCCAAAAGCGGGGAGGGATCCGACTACAAGAGACCCAGTACTTC
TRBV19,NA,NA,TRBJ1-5,CASSIDRYSNQPQHF,TGTGCCAGTAGTATCGACAGGTATAGCAATCAGCCCCAGCATTTT
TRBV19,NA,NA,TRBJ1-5,CASSIKDGASRHF,TGTGCCAGTAGTATCAAGGATGGGGCCTCAAGACATTTT
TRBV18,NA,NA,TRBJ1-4,CASSSPPTNEKLFF,TGTGCCAGCTCCTCACCTCCAACTAATGAAAAACTGTTTTTT
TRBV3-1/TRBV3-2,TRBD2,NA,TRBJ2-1,CASSQDPASSGGPDEQFF,TGTGCCAGCAGCCAAGACCCGGCCTCTAGCGGGGGGCCCGATGAGCAGTTCTTC
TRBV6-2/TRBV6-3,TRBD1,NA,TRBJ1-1,CASSYGTGQGQGAFF,TGTGCCAGCAGTTACGGGACCGGACAGGGCCAAGGAGCTTTCTTT
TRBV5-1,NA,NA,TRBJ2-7,CASRRDVAYEQYF,TGCGCCAGCAGGCGGGACGTCGCCTACGAGCAGTACTTC
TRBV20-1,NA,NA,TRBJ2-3,CSASVGDTQYF,TGCAGTGCTAGTGTAGGGGATACGCAGTATTTT
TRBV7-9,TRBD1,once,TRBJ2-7,CASSLGQGNEQYF,TGTGCCAGCAGCTTGGGACAGGGTAACGAGCAGTACTTC
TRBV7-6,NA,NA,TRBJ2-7,CASSLSASGTRIEQYF,TGTGCCAGCAGCTTATCCGCCTCAGGGACACGGATCGAGCAGTACTTC
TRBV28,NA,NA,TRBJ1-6,CASSFGQGRYNSPLHF,TGTGCCAGCAGTTTCGGCCAGGGACGCTATAATTCACCCCTCCACTTT
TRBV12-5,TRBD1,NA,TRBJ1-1,CASGLPRDRRAFF,TGTGCTAGTGGTTTGCCTCGGGACAGACGAGCTTTCTTT
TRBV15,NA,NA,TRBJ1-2,CATSRDWSYGSNYGYTF,TGTGCCACCAGCAGAGACTGGTCCTACGGATCTAACTATGGCTACACCTTC